Given below is one T cell receptor (beta chain) in context. Its antigen remains unidentified. This entry belongs to a study of cytomegalovirus exposure and HLA in healthy donors. Overall study: Out of roughly 170 million T cells, an earlier analysis found more than 95 million unique TCR beta sequences in total. An early data release held 79 million or so unique TCRs from HLA-typed donors. Study-wide results and limits: Listed as cytomegalovirus-associated were about 160 TCR beta chains. CMV serostatus stood as the only immune exposure information on hand.

CDR1 KGHSH and CDR2 LQKENI come from the germline V gene. This CDR3 contains 14 residues. V lost 2 bases, J lost 8 bases, and 15 bases lay in between. It was with 60 Vbeta and 13 Jbeta primers that the PCR ran. TCRdb keeps only in-frame clones here, not all; method: immunoSEQ multiplex PCR. Of 140,000 to 150,000 clones detected, around 78% appear once; the ten largest clones hold 2% to 3%. The clonotype was recovered from a woman aged 18 to 35 in good health and CMV-seropositive. The chain joins TRBV18 to TRBJ1-2; a possible D gene is TRBD1 (6 bases). The sequencing sample was made of PBMCs. The CDR3 DNA reads TGTGCCAGCTCACCAACAGGGCTGGGGTCAGGCTACACCTTC. Residues: CASSPTGLGSGYTF.